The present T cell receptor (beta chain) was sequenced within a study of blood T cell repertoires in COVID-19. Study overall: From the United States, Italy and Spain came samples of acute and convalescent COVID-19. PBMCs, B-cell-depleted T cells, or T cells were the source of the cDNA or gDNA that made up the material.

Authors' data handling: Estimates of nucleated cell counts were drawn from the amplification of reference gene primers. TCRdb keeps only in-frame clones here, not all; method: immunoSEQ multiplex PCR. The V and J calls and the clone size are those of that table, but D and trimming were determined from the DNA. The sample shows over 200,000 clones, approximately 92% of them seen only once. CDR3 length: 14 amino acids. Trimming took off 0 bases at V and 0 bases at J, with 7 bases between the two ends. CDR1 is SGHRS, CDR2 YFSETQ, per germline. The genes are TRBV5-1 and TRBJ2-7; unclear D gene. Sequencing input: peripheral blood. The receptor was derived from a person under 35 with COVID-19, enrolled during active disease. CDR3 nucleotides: TGCGCCAGCAGCTTGGAAGCCACCTCCTACGAGCAGTACTTC. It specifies CASSLEATSYEQYF.